One and the same sample provided the 10 T cell receptor beta chains below, sequenced in a study of T-cell reconstitution after alpha-beta-depleted transplantation in children. Unique molecular identifiers were incorporated when the TCRbeta library was constructed. TCRdb re-called the PCR reads through MiXCR, storing one row per CDR3 protein. This table has about 110,000 distinct CDR3 sequences, about 23% appearing once. This sample comprised PBMCs, mostly from graft donor cells, obtained 180 days after TCRalphabeta/CD19-depleted stem cell transplant. Receptors were obtained from a male patient aged 2 to 9 who had a stem cell transplant for chronic granulomatous disease, so the T cells may come from the graft donor.

This clonotype was counted a few times. The genes are TRBV29-1 and TRBJ2-1; no definite D call. Germline loops: CDR1 SQVTM, CDR2 ANQGSEA. The CDR3 runs to 13 residues. V was cut by 8 bases and J by 0 bases, with 11 bases left in between. CDR3 loop: CSIRASSYNEQFF. CDR3 DNA sequence: TGCAGCATCCGCGCCAGCTCCTACAATGAGCAGTTCTTC.

This clonotype was seen repeatedly, ten times or more. The chain joins TRBV27 to TRBJ2-1, with no clear D. The germline gives CDR1 MNHEY, CDR2 SMNVEV (reference sequence). Trimming shortened V by 1 base and J by 0 bases, and 13 bases separated the two germline ends. CDR3 size: 17 residues. The DNA for the CDR3 is TGTGCCAGCAGTTTATTTCACAGTTTGAGCTCCTACAATGAGCAGTTCTTC. This sequence encodes CASSLFHSLSSYNEQFF.

The V gene is TRBV25-1, the J gene TRBJ2-3, with a possible D match to TRBD1 (6 bases). The germline V gene has CDR1 MGHDK and CDR2 SYGVNS. V lost 7 bases to trimming and J lost 2 bases, with 10 bases between them. This CDR3 has 13 amino acids. The CDR3 sequence: CASKGQSTDTQYF. Here the CDR3 DNA reads TGTGCCAGCAAAGGACAGTCCACAGATACGCAGTATTTT.

V gene TRBV12-3 or TRBV12-4 combines with J gene TRBJ2-3, with D perhaps matching TRBD2 (6 bases). The V gene lost 5 bases and the J gene lost 3 bases, with 12 bases spanning the gap. This CDR3 contains 14 residues. The CDR3 sequence is CASSRREQTDTQYF. The DNA for the CDR3 is TGTGCCAGCAGTCGCCGGGAGCAGACAGATACGCAGTATTTT.

This clonotype was seen repeatedly, ten times or more. The rearrangement joins TRBV29-1 to TRBJ2-7; 7 bases line up with TRBD1. The trim removed 7 bases at V and 2 bases at J, leaving 8 bases unmatched. Germline-derived CDR1 and CDR2 are SQVTM and ANQGSEA. The CDR3 is made up of 13 amino acids. CDR3 in DNA: TGCAGCGCTTCGACAGGGAAGGCCTACGAGCAGTACTTC. Translated: CSASTGKAYEQYF.

This clonotype appeared many times. The chain recombines TRBV20-1 with TRBJ1-1; 8 bases agree with TRBD1. The CDR3 sequence is 13 residues long. The V segment lost 4 bases and the J segment 2 bases; nucleotides outside the gene matches: 3. Germline lookup yields CDR1 DFQATT and CDR2 SNEGSKA (reference sequence). CDR3 nucleotide sequence: TGCAGTGCTATGGGACAGGTTAACACTGAAGCTTTCTTT. Protein: CSAMGQVNTEAFF.

This clonotype was seen a few times. The chain employs TRBV20-1 and TRBJ2-5, with TRBD2 matching over 7 bases. CDR3 length equals 14 residues. CDR1 is DFQATT, CDR2 SNEGSKA, per germline (reference sequence). Trimming cost V 0 bases and J 3 bases; bases outside gene matches: 4. CDR3 loop: CSARDQSGKETQYF. The CDR3 DNA sequence: TGCAGTGCTAGAGATCAAAGCGGGAAAGAGACCCAGTACTTC.

This clonotype showed up many times. The chain uses TRBV27 and TRBJ1-2; D possibly corresponds to TRBD1 (5 bases). The CDR3 is 14 amino acids. Germline loops: CDR1 MNHEY, CDR2 SMNVEV (reference sequence). V was trimmed by 5 bases and J by 5 bases, leaving 15 bases between them. CDR3 residues: CASSGAADFYGYTF. In nucleotides, the CDR3 is TGTGCCAGCAGTGGGGCCGCAGACTTTTATGGCTACACCTTC.

At least ten counts were recorded for this clonotype. J is TRBJ1-5 and V is TRBV5-6; D may be TRBD1 (5 bases). Germline V lookup: CDR1 SGHDT, CDR2 YYEEEE. The CDR3 totals 15 residues. Trimming shortened V by 0 bases and J by 2 bases, and 9 bases separated the two germline ends. The CDR3 loop is CASSLAAGGNQPQHF. In nucleotides, the CDR3 is TGTGCCAGCAGCTTGGCGGCGGGGGGCAATCAGCCCCAGCATTTT.

This clonotype was recorded at least ten times. The chain joins TRBV20-1 to TRBJ2-7; TRBD2 agrees at 10 bases. After removal of 0 bases from V and 2 bases from J, the junction contained 4 bases not matched to a gene. Germline CDR1 DFQATT, CDR2 SNEGSKA (reference sequence). The CDR3 extends over 15 amino acids. DNA for the CDR3: TGCAGTGCTAGAGAAGGACTAGCGGTTCCCTACGAGCAGTACTTC. Its protein product is CSAREGLAVPYEQYF.